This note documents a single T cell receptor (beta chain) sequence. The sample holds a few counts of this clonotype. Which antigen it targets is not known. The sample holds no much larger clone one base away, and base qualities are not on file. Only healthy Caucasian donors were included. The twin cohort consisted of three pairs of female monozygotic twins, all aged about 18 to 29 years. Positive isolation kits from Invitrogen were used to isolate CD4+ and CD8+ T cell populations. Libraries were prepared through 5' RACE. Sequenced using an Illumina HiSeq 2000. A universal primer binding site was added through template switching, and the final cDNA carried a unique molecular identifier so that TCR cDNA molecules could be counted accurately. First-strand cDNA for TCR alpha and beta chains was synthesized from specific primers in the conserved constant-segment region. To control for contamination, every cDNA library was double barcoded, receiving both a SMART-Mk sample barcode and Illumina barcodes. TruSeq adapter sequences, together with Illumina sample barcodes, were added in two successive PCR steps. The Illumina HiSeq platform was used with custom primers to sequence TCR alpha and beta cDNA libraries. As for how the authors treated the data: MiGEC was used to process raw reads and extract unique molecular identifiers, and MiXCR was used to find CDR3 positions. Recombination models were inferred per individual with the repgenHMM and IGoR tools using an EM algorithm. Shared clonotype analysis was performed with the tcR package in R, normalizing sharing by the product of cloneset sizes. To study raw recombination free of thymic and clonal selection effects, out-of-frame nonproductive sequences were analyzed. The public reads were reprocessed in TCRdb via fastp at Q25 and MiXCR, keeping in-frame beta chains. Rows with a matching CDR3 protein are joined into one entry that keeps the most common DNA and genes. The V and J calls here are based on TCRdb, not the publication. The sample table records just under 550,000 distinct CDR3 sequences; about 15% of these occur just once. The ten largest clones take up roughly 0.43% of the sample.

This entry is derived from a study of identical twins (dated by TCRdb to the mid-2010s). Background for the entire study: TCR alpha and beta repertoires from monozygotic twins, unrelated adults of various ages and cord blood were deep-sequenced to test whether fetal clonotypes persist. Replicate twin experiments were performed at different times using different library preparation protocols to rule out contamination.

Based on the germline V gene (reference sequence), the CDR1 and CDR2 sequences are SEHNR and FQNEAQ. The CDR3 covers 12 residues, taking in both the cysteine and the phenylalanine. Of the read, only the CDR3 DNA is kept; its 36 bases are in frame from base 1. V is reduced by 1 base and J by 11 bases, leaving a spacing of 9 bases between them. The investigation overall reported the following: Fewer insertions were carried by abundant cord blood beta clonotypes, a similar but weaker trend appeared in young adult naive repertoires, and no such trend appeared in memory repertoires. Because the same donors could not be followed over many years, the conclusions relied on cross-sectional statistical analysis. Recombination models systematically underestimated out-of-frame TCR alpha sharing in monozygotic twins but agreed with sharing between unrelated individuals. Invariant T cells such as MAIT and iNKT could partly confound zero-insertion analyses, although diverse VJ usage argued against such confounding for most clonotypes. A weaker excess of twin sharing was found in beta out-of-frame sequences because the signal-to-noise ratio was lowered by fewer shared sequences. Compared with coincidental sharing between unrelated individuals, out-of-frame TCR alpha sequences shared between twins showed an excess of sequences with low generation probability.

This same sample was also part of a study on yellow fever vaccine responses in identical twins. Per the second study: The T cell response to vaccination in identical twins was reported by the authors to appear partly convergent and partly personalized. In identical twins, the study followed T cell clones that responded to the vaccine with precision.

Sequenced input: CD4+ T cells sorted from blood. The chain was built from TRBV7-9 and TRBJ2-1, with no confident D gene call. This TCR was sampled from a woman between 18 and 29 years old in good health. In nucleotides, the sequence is TGTGCCAGCAGCTTAGGTCAGCCTCAGCAGTTCTTC. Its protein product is CASSLGQPQQFF.